Each of the 31 T cell receptor beta chains below was sequenced from the same sample in a study of shared clonotypes between healthy human individuals. Some clones are missing from TCRdb's copy, which holds only in-frame ones; the method was immunoSEQ multiplex PCR. The sample includes some 500,000 clones, around 80% of them seen just once. The specimen sequenced was PBMCs. The receptor set was obtained from a middle-aged woman in good health. Some clones in this sample may be carry-over from other donors' samples.

The chain has TRBV6-6 and TRBJ2-7; D possibly matches TRBD1 or TRBD2 (9 bases each). Germline CDR1 is MNHNY and CDR2 is SVGAGI (reference sequence). This CDR3 region has 16 residues. Between the trimmed V and J ends, which lost 1 base and 7 bases, there was a span of 20 bases. CDR3 DNA sequence: TGTGCCAGCAGTTACTTCGTCCCTAGCGGGACAGGGGAGCAGTACTTC. Amino acids: CASSYFVPSGTGEQYF.

The chain links TRBV29-1 to TRBJ2-1, with 7 bases fitting TRBD1. The junction had 9 bases not matched to a gene; V was cut back by 6 bases and J by 4 bases. The germline V gene has CDR1 SQVTM and CDR2 ANQGSEA. This CDR3 spans 14 amino acids. The CDR3 spells CSVAKTGNYNEQFF. The CDR3 bases are TGCAGCGTCGCCAAGACAGGGAATTACAATGAGCAGTTCTTC.

The chain links TRBV2 to TRBJ2-1; 9 bases agree with TRBD2. The J segment lost 9 bases and the V segment lost 3 bases, leaving 6 bases of the junction unmatched. There are 14 residues in the CDR3. Germline lookup yields CDR1 SNHLY and CDR2 FYNNEI. CDR3: CASSEAGGPLEQFF. The CDR3 DNA follows: TGTGCCAGCAGTGAGGCGGGAGGGCCGCTTGAGCAGTTCTTC.

This clone was counted a single time. Within the sample, other DNA sequences also encode this same CDR3. This sequence joins TRBV7-9 and TRBJ2-7; D unclear. CDR3 length equals 11 residues. Germline lookup yields CDR1 SEHNR and CDR2 FQNEAQ (reference sequence). The V end lost 8 bases, the J end lost 3 bases, and 8 bases lay between the germline ends. The CDR3 nucleotides read TGTGCCAGCTCGGTTAGCTACGAGCAGTACTTC. It codes for CASSVSYEQYF.

The chain employs TRBV9 and TRBJ2-5; the D is unclear. V shed 7 bases and J shed 5 bases, with 12 bases lying between them. This CDR3 has 12 residues. Germline V gene lookup returns CDR1 SGDLS and CDR2 YYNGEE. The CDR3 DNA sequence: TGTGCCAGCTCAAGGGTTGGCGAGACCCAGTACTTC. This gives the protein CASSRVGETQYF.

The chain has TRBV7-9 and TRBJ2-5, with 10 bases identical to TRBD1. Germline assignment: CDR1 SEHNR and CDR2 FQNEAQ (reference sequence). The CDR3 sequence is 16 residues long. The J segment lost 3 bases and the V segment lost 0 bases, leaving 4 bases of the junction unmatched. The CDR3 region is CASSLARTGGKETQYF. CDR3 in DNA: TGTGCCAGCAGCTTAGCGAGGACAGGGGGTAAAGAGACCCAGTACTTC.

V usage is TRBV7-2 and J usage is TRBJ2-7; TRBD2 matches at 10 bases. Per germline, CDR1 SGHTA and CDR2 FQGNSA. The CDR3 is 15 residues long. After removal of 2 bases from V and 3 bases from J, the junction contained 4 bases not matched to a gene. The CDR3, as DNA: TGTGCCAGCAGCTTATGGGCTAGCGGGAGCTACGAGCAGTACTTC. This gives the protein CASSLWASGSYEQYF.

The CDR3 region is CASSLAGIRVYEQYF. CDR3 DNA: TGCGCCAGCAGCTTGGCCGGAATCAGGGTCTACGAGCAGTACTTC. The chain carries TRBV5-1 and TRBJ2-7; perhaps TRBD1 as D (5 bases). Germline loops: CDR1 SGHRS, CDR2 YFSETQ. Trimming took 0 bases from V and 3 from J, leaving 13 bases between them. This CDR3 contains 15 residues. The entire variable domain, with the rest obtained from reference TRBV5-1 and TRBJ2-7, is as follows: KAGVTQTPRYLIKTRGQQVTLSCSPISGHRSVSWYQQTPGQGLQFLFEYFSETQRNKGNFPGRFSGRQFSNSRSEMNVSTLELGDSALYLCASSLAGIRVYEQYFGPGTRLTVT.

This clone came up once. CDR3 residues: CASSEGQGSYEQYF. The CDR3 nucleotides read TGCGCCAGCAGCGAGGGACAGGGTTCCTACGAGCAGTACTTC. This rearrangement joins TRBV5-1 to TRBJ2-7, with 9 bases identical to TRBD1. Germline values: CDR1 SGHRS, CDR2 YFSETQ. Trimming cost V 4 bases and J 1 base; bases outside gene matches: 3. The CDR3 consists of 14 residues.

The rearrangement uses TRBV2 and TRBJ2-2, with 8 bases that match TRBD1. The V and J ends lost 6 bases and 6 bases, in that order; junction bases with no gene match: 3. The germline V gene has CDR1 SNHLY and CDR2 FYNNEI. The CDR3 spans 13 residues. The CDR3 DNA sequence: TGTGCCAGCAGCGAACAGGGGGCCGGGGAGCTGTTTTTT. It encodes CASSEQGAGELFF.

This clone showed up just a few times. CDR3 residues: CASSSSGARGDTQYF. CDR3 DNA: TGTGCCAGCAGCTCGAGCGGGGCCCGCGGAGATACGCAGTATTTT. This sequence joins TRBV7-8 and TRBJ2-3; the match to TRBD2 covers 7 bases. Germline CDR1 reads SGHVS; CDR2 reads FQNEAQ. The CDR3 runs 15 residues. V was pared by 4 bases and J by 5 bases, with 9 bases of the junction left unmatched.

The chain links TRBV6-1 to TRBJ2-1, with D possibly being TRBD1 or TRBD2 (5 bases each). CDR1 is MNHNS, CDR2 SASEGT, per germline. V shed 3 bases and J shed 2 bases, with 11 bases lying between them. This CDR3 contains 15 residues. This CDR3 reads CASSDGDGTYNEQFF. CDR3 nucleotides: TGTGCCAGCAGTGATGGGGACGGAACCTACAATGAGCAGTTCTTC.

Note on this clone: This may be a read error, as it is one base from a much larger clone. The CDR3 loop reads CASSLGTDTQYF. Written as DNA, the CDR3 is TGTGCCAGCAGCTTAGGCACAGATACGCAGTATTTT. The gene calls are TRBV7-6 and TRBJ2-3; no clear D. With 1 base removed from V and 1 base from J, the gap between germline ends came to 0 bases. Germline V gene lookup returns CDR1 SGHVS and CDR2 FNYEAQ. CDR3 length: 12 residues.

This rearrangement joins TRBV5-1 to TRBJ2-7, with D perhaps TRBD2 (7 bases). CDR3 size: 16 residues. V was pared by 4 bases and J by 2 bases, with 19 bases between. CDR1 is SGHRS and CDR2 is YFSETQ in the germline V gene. CDR3 protein: CASSRRGSGAPYEQYF. The CDR3 DNA sequence: TGCGCCAGCAGCCGGAGGGGGAGCGGGGCCCCCTACGAGCAGTACTTC.

V usage is TRBV7-9 and J usage is TRBJ2-1; D ambiguous. The CDR3 is 14 amino acids. V was pared by 1 base and J by 12 bases, with 16 bases between. Germline CDR1 and CDR2: SEHNR and FQNEAQ (reference sequence). Here the CDR3 reads CASSLGSHAQVQFF. CDR3 coding DNA: TGTGCCAGCAGCTTAGGGTCCCACGCGCAGGTGCAGTTCTTC. Full variable domain (rest looked up from reference TRBV7-9 and TRBJ2-1): DTGVSQNPRHKITKRGQNVTFRCDPISEHNRLYWYRQTLGQGPEFLTYFQNEAQLEKSRLLSDRFSAERPKGSFSTLEIQRTEQGDSAMYLCASSLGSHAQVQFFGPGTRLTVL.

A remark on this clone: Other DNA sequences in the sample encode the same CDR3. CDR3 DNA sequence: TGTGCCAGCAGCCAAGAAGGGACTAGCGGAAGCTCCTACGAGCAGTACTTC. This translates into CASSQEGTSGSSYEQYF. The V and J genes are TRBV4-2 and TRBJ2-7; 11 nucleotides line up with TRBD2. Germline CDR1 is LGHNA and CDR2 is YNFKEQ. CDR3 size: 17 residues. The junction had 4 bases not matched to a gene; V was cut back by 0 bases and J by 0 bases.

The V and J genes are TRBV18 and TRBJ2-2, with D possibly being TRBD1 or TRBD2 (5 bases each). This CDR3 comprises 16 residues. V lost 3 bases and J lost 6, with 17 bases in between. CDR1 KGHSH and CDR2 LQKENI come from the germline V gene. The CDR3 region has the DNA TGTGCCAGCTCACCCCGGGACGGAGCTGCACCCGGGGAGCTGTTTTTT. This codes for CASSPRDGAAPGELFF.

The rearrangement links TRBV2 to TRBJ1-1; 9 bases are shared with TRBD1. J gave up 1 base and V 6 bases, and 6 bases lay outside the gene matches. CDR1 SNHLY and CDR2 FYNNEI come from the germline V gene. The CDR3 has 15 amino acids. In nucleotides, the CDR3 is TGTGCCAGCAGCTTACAGGGGGCCGGGAACACTGAAGCTTTCTTT. It codes for CASSLQGAGNTEAFF.

The CDR3 reads CASSPGLAGRGRETQYF. CDR3 DNA: TGTGCCAGCTCACCAGGACTAGCGGGACGCGGTCGGGAGACCCAGTACTTC. This chain uses TRBV18 with TRBJ2-5; 12 positions match TRBD2. The germline CDR1 and CDR2 sequences are KGHSH and LQKENI. After removal of 2 bases from V and 5 bases from J, the junction contained 9 bases not matched to a gene. The length of the CDR3 is 17 residues.

This clone was counted many times. The rearrangement links TRBV18 to TRBJ2-3, with D tentatively TRBD2 (5 bases). The CDR3 loop spans 12 amino acids. CDR1 and CDR2 from the germline V gene are KGHSH and LQKENI. V lost 6 bases and J lost 4, with 8 bases in between. The CDR3: CASSLEADTQYF. Here the CDR3 DNA reads TGTGCCAGCTCCCTGGAGGCAGATACGCAGTATTTT.

This sequence joins TRBV19 and TRBJ1-2, with TRBD1 as a possible D gene (5 bases). V was shortened by 5 bases and J by 3 bases, with 19 bases between the two germline ends. Per germline, CDR1 LNHDA and CDR2 SQIVND (reference sequence). The CDR3 is made up of 16 amino acids. In DNA form, the CDR3 reads TGTGCCAGTAGTCCCCCCCTAGGGGCGTTGGACTATGGCTACACCTTC. It is translated as CASSPPLGALDYGYTF.

The rearrangement joins TRBV5-4 to TRBJ2-3; 12 bases map to TRBD2. Germline V gene lookup returns CDR1 SGHNT and CDR2 YYREEE (reference sequence). V shed 2 bases and J 6 bases; nucleotides not matched to a gene: 7. The CDR3 runs 16 residues. CDR3 DNA: TGTGCCAGCAGCTTAAGGACTAGCGGGATCGGGGATACGCAGTATTTT. Protein: CASSLRTSGIGDTQYF.

The J gene is TRBJ1-5, the V gene TRBV15, with 10 bases fitting TRBD1. V lost 5 bases to trimming and J lost 2 bases; unmatched junction nucleotides: 12. CDR1 and CDR2 from the germline V gene are LNHNV and YYDKDF (reference sequence). The CDR3 covers 18 residues. Here the CDR3 reads CATSRNGDRGRGNQPQHF. The CDR3 DNA follows: TGTGCCACCAGCCGAAACGGGGACAGGGGACGGGGCAATCAGCCCCAGCATTTT.

This clone has just a few counts. The gene calls are TRBV7-3 and TRBJ2-1; no clear D gene. Trimming removed 4 bases from V and 8 bases from J, with 9 bases in between. The CDR3 totals 12 residues. Germline-derived CDR1 and CDR2 are SGHTA and FQGTGA. CDR3 bases: TGTGCCAGCAGCTCGAACGGTGATGAGCAGTTCTTC. This codes for CASSSNGDEQFF.

V and J are TRBV11-2 and TRBJ2-1, with D maybe TRBD1 (5 bases). Trimming cost V 5 bases and J 7 bases, with 18 bases left between them. The CDR3 length is 15 residues. Germline values: CDR1 SGHAT, CDR2 FQNNGV. The CDR3 DNA reads as TGTGCCAGCAGCCACAGGACGGTGGTTGCTAATGAGCAGTTCTTC. The encoded protein is CASSHRTVVANEQFF. Full variable domain (outside the CDR3, taken from reference TRBV11-2 and TRBJ2-1): EAGVAQSPRYKIIEKRQSVAFWCNPISGHATLYWYQQILGQGPKLLIQFQNNGVVDDSQLPKDRFSAERLKGVDSTLKIQPAKLEDSAVYLCASSHRTVVANEQFFGPGTRLTVL.

This rearrangement joins TRBV19 to TRBJ2-3, with unresolved D. Germline lookup yields CDR1 LNHDA and CDR2 SQIVND (reference sequence). The CDR3 loop spans 13 amino acids. V gave up 5 bases and J gave up 9 bases, with 15 bases separating them. The chain's CDR3 is CASSPRTEGTQYF. The CDR3 nucleotides read TGTGCCAGTAGTCCTCGGACGGAAGGGACGCAGTATTTT.

This clone was seen only a few times. The gene calls are TRBV30 and TRBJ1-5; D remains unclear. There are 15 residues in the CDR3. CDR1 and CDR2 (germline): GTSNPN, SVGIG (reference sequence). V dropped 0 bases and J dropped 0 bases, with 9 bases sitting between them. CDR3 in amino acids: CAWSVMGLSNQPQHF. DNA for the CDR3: TGTGCCTGGAGTGTAATGGGTCTTAGCAATCAGCCCCAGCATTTT.

The CDR3 spells CASSRDSRKLFF. The CDR3 DNA reads TGTGCCAGCAGCCGGGACAGCAGGAAACTGTTTTTT. V and J are TRBV27 and TRBJ1-4; 7 positions match TRBD1. Germline lookup yields CDR1 MNHEY and CDR2 SMNVEV (reference sequence). Germline trimming cut 6 bases from V and 11 bases from J; bases unmatched to any gene: 6. The CDR3 length is 12 residues.

The CDR3 region is CASRLHRQGRTDTQYF. The CDR3 DNA follows: TGTGCCAGCAGGCTCCATAGACAGGGGCGTACAGATACGCAGTATTTT. J is TRBJ2-3 and V is TRBV27; the match to TRBD1 covers 8 bases. CDR3 size: 16 residues. Looked up from germline, CDR1 is MNHEY and CDR2 is SMNVEV (reference sequence). The ends lost 6 bases at V and 3 bases at J; junction bases unmatched: 11.

The chain employs TRBV11-2 and TRBJ1-1; D is perhaps TRBD1 (6 bases). CDR1 and CDR2 from the germline V gene are SGHAT and FQNNGV. This CDR3 is 15 amino acids long. V lost 7 bases and J 0 bases, leaving 15 bases between the germline ends. The CDR3 sequence: CASTVLDSMNTEAFF. As DNA, the CDR3 is TGTGCCAGCACTGTATTGGACAGTATGAACACTGAAGCTTTCTTT. Full variable domain (missing parts from reference TRBV11-2 and TRBJ1-1): EAGVAQSPRYKIIEKRQSVAFWCNPISGHATLYWYQQILGQGPKLLIQFQNNGVVDDSQLPKDRFSAERLKGVDSTLKIQPAKLEDSAVYLCASTVLDSMNTEAFFGQGTRLTVV.

The rearrangement uses TRBV2 and TRBJ1-1, with 9 bases matching TRBD1. This CDR3 has 14 residues. Germline V lookup: CDR1 SNHLY, CDR2 FYNNEI. V dropped 8 bases and J dropped 4; count of bases not matched to a gene: 8. The CDR3 here is CASYRDRVSTEAFF. The CDR3 DNA reads as TGTGCCAGCTACCGGGACAGGGTCAGCACTGAAGCTTTCTTT. Supplemented by reference TRBV2 and TRBJ1-1, the full variable domain reads EPEVTQTPSHQVTQMGQEVILRCVPISNHLYFYWYRQILGQKVEFLVSFYNNEISEKSEIFDDQFSVERPDGSNFTLKIRSTKLEDSAMYFCASYRDRVSTEAFFGQGTRLTVV.